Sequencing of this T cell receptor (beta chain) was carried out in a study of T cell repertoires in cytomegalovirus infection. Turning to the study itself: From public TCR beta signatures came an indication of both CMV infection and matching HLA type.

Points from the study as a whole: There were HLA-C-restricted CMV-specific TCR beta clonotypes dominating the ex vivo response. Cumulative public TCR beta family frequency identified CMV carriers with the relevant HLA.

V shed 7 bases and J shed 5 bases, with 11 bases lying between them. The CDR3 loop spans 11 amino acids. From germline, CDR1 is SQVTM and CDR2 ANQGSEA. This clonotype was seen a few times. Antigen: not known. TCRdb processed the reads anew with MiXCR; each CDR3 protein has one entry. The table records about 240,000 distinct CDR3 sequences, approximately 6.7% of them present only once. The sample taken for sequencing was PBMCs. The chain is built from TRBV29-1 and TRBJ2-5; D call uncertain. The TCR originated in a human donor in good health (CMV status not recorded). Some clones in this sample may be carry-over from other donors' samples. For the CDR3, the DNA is TGCAGCGCCGTGGGGAAGGAGACCCAGTACTTC. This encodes CSAVGKETQYF.